Listed here is a single TCR beta chain. The data were obtained in a study of cytomegalovirus exposure and HLA in healthy donors. 60 Vbeta and 13 Jbeta primers were used in PCR. Repertoires were generated with immunoSEQ multiplex PCR, while TCRdb's copy carries only in-frame clones and drops some. The repertoire has about 200,000 clones, 75% to 85% of them found once; the top ten carry 2.5% to 3.5%. This clonotype was obtained from a woman in her thirties or forties in good health and CMV-seronegative. The material sequenced was PBMCs.

The CDR3 region is CASRFIAGNTIYF. DNA for the CDR3: TGTGCCAGCAGGTTTATCGCTGGAAACACCATATATTTT. V gene TRBV28 combines with J gene TRBJ1-3; D gene unclear. V lost 6 bases to trimming and J lost 2 bases, with 8 bases between them. The CDR3 is 13 residues long. Germline V lookup: CDR1 MDHEN, CDR2 SYDVKM.